This T cell receptor (beta chain) was sequenced during a study of T cells after yellow fever vaccination. Regarding the study as a whole: Abundant bulk-population clonotypes could contaminate the FACS-sorted repertoires. Reappearance after the booster was observed for most primary-vaccination clones (about 96% CD4, almost 90% CD8). Shared CD4/CD8 clonotypes were a small share, likely from convergent recombination.

About this clonotype itself: Its antigen remains unidentified.

CDR3 length: 15 amino acids. In germline, CDR1 is SGDLS, CDR2 YYNGEE. V dropped 0 bases and J dropped 3 bases, with 11 bases sitting between them. 5'RACE template switching produced TCR cDNA carrying a universal primer site and UMIs. One entry per CDR3 protein, called by TCRdb with MiXCR from the 5' RACE reads. This table holds 150,000 to 200,000 distinct CDR3 sequences, roughly 9% found once. This receptor was obtained from a man between 18 and 35 years old who received the YFV17D yellow fever vaccine. The sample in question was CD8+ T cells sorted from PBMCs, obtained 45 days after the yellow fever booster vaccination. The J gene is TRBJ2-3, the V gene TRBV9; D is unresolved. Here the CDR3 reads CASSVARVRTDTQYF. CDR3 DNA sequence: TGTGCCAGCAGCGTAGCCCGCGTCAGGACAGATACGCAGTATTTT.